Below are 20 T cell receptor beta chains sequenced from a single sample in a study of blood T cell repertoires in COVID-19. Generated by immunoSEQ multiplex PCR, the TCRdb table keeps only in-frame clones and is missing some. The sample carries 200,000 to 250,000 clones, about 87% recorded once. The sample comprised peripheral blood. These TCRs come from a man younger than 45 with COVID-19, enrolled during active disease.

The chain is built from TRBV7-6 and TRBJ2-1; TRBD2 aligns across 8 bases. The trim removed 0 bases at V and 10 bases at J, leaving 14 bases unmatched. The CDR3 sequence is 17 residues long. Germline CDR1 is SGHVS and CDR2 is FNYEAQ. For the CDR3, the DNA is TGTGCCAGCAGCTTAGCGGGACGACGGGGGGGCCTCTGGGAGCAGTTCTTC. Translating gives CASSLAGRRGGLWEQFF.

CDR3 in amino acids: CASSDSGDGEGNWEQYF. The CDR3 DNA is TGTGCCAGCAGTGATAGCGGAGACGGCGAGGGGAATTGGGAGCAGTACTTC. This chain connects TRBV2 to TRBJ2-7, with TRBD2 as a possible D gene (6 bases). The CDR3 is 17 residues long. V lost 3 bases and J lost 7, with 25 bases in between. The germline CDR1 and CDR2 sequences are SNHLY and FYNNEI.

This sequence joins TRBV6-2 or TRBV6-3 and TRBJ2-1; D is undetermined. This CDR3 spans 15 amino acids. V was shortened by 0 bases and J by 7 bases, with 13 bases between the two germline ends. CDR1 and CDR2 (germline): MNHEY, SVGEGT. The CDR3 protein is CASSYSSLGKNEQFF. CDR3 nucleotides: TGTGCCAGCAGTTACTCGTCCCTAGGAAAAAATGAGCAGTTCTTC.

DNA of the CDR3: TGTGCCAGCAGCCCCACGCAGGGACAGGTGACCTATGGCTACACCTTC. It encodes CASSPTQGQVTYGYTF. The chain couples TRBV3-1 (or the pseudogene TRBV3-2) to TRBJ1-2; 8 bases line up with TRBD1. The CDR3 contains 16 residues. J lost 4 bases, V lost 4 bases, and 11 bases had no gene match. The germline V gene encodes CDR1 LGHDT and CDR2 YNNKEL (reference sequence).

V and J are TRBV6-2 or TRBV6-3 and TRBJ2-3; D might be TRBD1 (6 bases). This CDR3 has 14 amino acids. The V gene lost 2 bases and the J gene lost 5 bases, with 11 bases spanning the gap. Germline CDR1 is MNHEY and CDR2 is SVGEGT. The CDR3 loop reads CASSYGGLEDTQYF. DNA for the CDR3: TGTGCCAGCAGTTACGGGGGCCTGGAAGATACGCAGTATTTT.

The rearrangement uses TRBV27 and TRBJ2-7; 9 nucleotides match TRBD1. The trim removed 5 bases at V and 1 base at J, leaving 9 bases unmatched. Germline loops: CDR1 MNHEY, CDR2 SMNVEV (reference sequence). The CDR3 has 16 amino acids. CDR3 sequence: CASSLGLGQGSYEQYF. DNA of the CDR3: TGTGCCAGCAGTCTCGGCCTGGGACAGGGATCCTACGAGCAGTACTTC.

V usage is TRBV10-3 and J usage is TRBJ2-4; D gene uncertain. In germline, CDR1 is ENHRY, CDR2 SYGVKD. The length of the CDR3 is 13 residues. The CDR3 reads CPWQDEAKNIQYF. The DNA for the CDR3 is TGTCCCTGGCAAGATGAAGCCAAAAACATTCAGTACTTC.

This clone was counted a single time. The V and J genes are TRBV6-4 and TRBJ1-4, with 11 nucleotides matching TRBD1. V gave up 5 bases and J gave up 4 bases; unmatched junction bases: 3. Germline values: CDR1 MRHNA, CDR2 SNTAGT. This CDR3 has 15 amino acids. CDR3 coding DNA: TGTGCCAGCAGTAGGACAGGGGGCTTTAATGAAAAACTGTTTTTT. This encodes CASSRTGGFNEKLFF.

This clone occurred once. The V gene is TRBV20-1, the J gene TRBJ1-2, with TRBD1 identical over 11 bases. Looked up from germline, CDR1 is DFQATT and CDR2 is SNEGSKA (reference sequence). This CDR3 spans 11 amino acids. Losses at the gene ends were 8 bases for V and 5 bases for J; bases not matched to a gene: 1. The chain's CDR3 is CSWDRGYGYTF. The CDR3 DNA reads TGCAGTTGGGACAGGGGGTATGGCTACACCTTC.

This chain uses TRBV5-6 with TRBJ1-3; 9 nucleotides match TRBD1. The V gene's germline CDR1 is SGHDT and CDR2 YYEEEE. After removal of 0 bases from V and 7 bases from J, the junction contained 5 bases not matched to a gene. The CDR3 covers 15 residues. CDR3 loop: CASSLVTGGWNTIYF. The CDR3 DNA is TGTGCCAGCAGCTTGGTTACAGGGGGCTGGAACACCATATATTTT.

J is TRBJ1-2 and V is TRBV24-1; no reliable D call. V dropped 1 base and J dropped 5 bases, with 10 bases sitting between them. CDR1 KGHDR and CDR2 SFDVKD come from the germline V gene. The CDR3 covers 14 residues. The CDR3 nucleotides are TGTGCCACCAGTGATTTTAGTATTGGTTATGGCTACACCTTC. Protein sequence: CATSDFSIGYGYTF.

This clone appeared once. This chain links TRBV4-1 with TRBJ1-5; a possible D gene is TRBD1 (6 bases). Trimming cost V 6 bases and J 2 bases, with 14 bases left between them. In germline, CDR1 is MGHRA, CDR2 YSYEKL. CDR3 length: 15 amino acids. CDR3 in DNA: TGCGCCAGCAGGCGAACACAGGGAGGCAATCAGCCCCAGCATTTT. Protein product: CASRRTQGGNQPQHF.

This sequence joins TRBV28 and TRBJ1-1; possibly TRBD1 for D (5 bases). CDR3 length equals 14 residues. CDR1 is MDHEN and CDR2 is SYDVKM in the germline V gene. V lost 3 bases to trimming and J lost 7 bases, with 15 bases between them. CDR3 sequence reads: CASSLGGMTLEAFF. Here the CDR3 DNA reads TGTGCCAGCAGTTTGGGGGGGATGACCCTTGAAGCTTTCTTT. The variable domain in full, completed from reference TRBV28 and TRBJ1-1, reads DVKVTQSSRYLVKRTGEKVFLECVQDMDHENMFWYRQDPGLGLRLIYFSYDVKMKEKGDIPEGYSVSREKKERFSLILESASTNQTSMYLCASSLGGMTLEAFFGQGTRLTVV.

The chain has TRBV9 and TRBJ1-5, with D possibly TRBD1 on 5 matching bases. The CDR3 extends over 15 amino acids. V dropped 4 bases and J dropped 4 bases, with 15 bases sitting between them. Germline-derived CDR1 and CDR2 are SGDLS and YYNGEE. The CDR3 DNA reads as TGTGCCAGCAGCCCGAGCGTGGGGGGAAATCAGCCCCAGCATTTT. It specifies CASSPSVGGNQPQHF. Full variable domain (rest looked up from reference TRBV9 and TRBJ1-5): DSGVTQTPKHLITATGQRVTLRCSPRSGDLSVYWYQQSLDQGLQFLIQYYNGEERAKGNILERFSAQQFPDLHSELNLSSLELGDSALYFCASSPSVGGNQPQHFGDGTRLSIL.

The chain links TRBV15 to TRBJ1-5, with D tentatively TRBD1 (6 bases). Germline lookup yields CDR1 LNHNV and CDR2 YYDKDF (reference sequence). Trimming took 6 bases from V and 9 from J, leaving 12 bases between them. The CDR3 contains 12 residues. CDR3 protein: CATRKGDLPQHF. CDR3 coding DNA: TGTGCCACCAGGAAGGGGGATCTGCCCCAGCATTTT.

The chain has TRBV7-7 and TRBJ1-4; D unclear. This CDR3 contains 16 residues. Germline V CDR1 and CDR2: SSHAT, FNYEAQ (reference sequence). Trimming shortened V by 3 bases and J by 4 bases, and 15 bases separated the two germline ends. The CDR3 loop is CASSFEATAVNEKLFF. CDR3 sequence (DNA): TGTGCCAGCAGCTTTGAGGCGACTGCCGTTAATGAAAAACTGTTTTTT.

V gene TRBV18 combines with J gene TRBJ1-1, with D uncertain. In germline, CDR1 is KGHSH, CDR2 LQKENI. Trimming removed 1 base from V and 4 bases from J, with 13 bases in between. The CDR3 totals 15 residues. The CDR3 bases are TGTGCCAGCTCACCACAGAAGACACCTACCACTGAAGCTTTCTTT. As protein: CASSPQKTPTTEAFF.

The chain links TRBV3-1 (or the pseudogene TRBV3-2) to TRBJ1-4, with 9 bases that match TRBD1. The length of the CDR3 is 16 residues. CDR1 and CDR2 (germline): LGHDT, YNNKEL (reference sequence). With V trimmed by 4 bases and J by 7 bases, 10 bases remained unmatched. The CDR3 DNA is TGTGCCAGCAGCCGTAGGACAGGGGCTCAAGGTGAAAAACTGTTTTTT. Amino acid sequence: CASSRRTGAQGEKLFF.

V usage is TRBV5-6 and J usage is TRBJ2-7; 7 nucleotides agree with TRBD2. Germline V gives CDR1 SGHDT, CDR2 YYEEEE. Germline trimming cut 1 base from V and 5 bases from J; bases unmatched to any gene: 9. CDR3 length: 15 residues. CDR3 nucleotides: TGTGCCAGCAGCTTGACCCTGGCAGGGAGGGACGAGCAGTACTTC. Its protein is CASSLTLAGRDEQYF.

This sequence joins TRBV19 and TRBJ2-2; the match to TRBD1 covers 10 bases. Germline CDR1 and CDR2: LNHDA and SQIVND (reference sequence). This CDR3 spans 17 amino acids. The V segment lost 5 bases and the J segment 2 bases; nucleotides outside the gene matches: 8. CDR3 loop: CASSGMTGGENTGELFF. As DNA, the CDR3 is TGTGCCAGTAGTGGAATGACAGGGGGCGAAAACACCGGGGAGCTGTTTTTT.